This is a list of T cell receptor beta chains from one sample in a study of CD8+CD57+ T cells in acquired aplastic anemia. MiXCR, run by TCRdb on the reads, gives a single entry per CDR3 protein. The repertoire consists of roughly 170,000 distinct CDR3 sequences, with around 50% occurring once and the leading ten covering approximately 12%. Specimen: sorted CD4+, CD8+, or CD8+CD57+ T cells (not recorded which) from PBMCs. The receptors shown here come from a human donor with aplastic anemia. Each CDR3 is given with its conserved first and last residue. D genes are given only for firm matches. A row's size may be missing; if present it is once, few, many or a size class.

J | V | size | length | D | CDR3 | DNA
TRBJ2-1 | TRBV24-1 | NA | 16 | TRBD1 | CATSDLGTGSYNEQFF | TGTGCCACCAGTGATTTGGGGACAGGCTCCTACAATGAGCAGTTCTTC
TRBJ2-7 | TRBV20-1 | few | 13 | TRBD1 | CSARGTGRGEQYF | TGCAGTGCTCGCGGGACAGGGCGAGGCGAGCAGTACTTC
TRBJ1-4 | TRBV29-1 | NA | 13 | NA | CSVERRGDEKLFF | TGCAGCGTTGAACGCAGGGGTGATGAAAAACTGTTTTTT
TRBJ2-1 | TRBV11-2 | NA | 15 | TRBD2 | CASSLGLAGNNEQFF | TGTGCCAGCAGCCTGGGACTAGCGGGGAACAATGAGCAGTTCTTC
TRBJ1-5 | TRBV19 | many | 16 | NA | CASSISGAGGNQPQHF | TGTGCCAGTAGTATTTCGGGGGCCGGAGGGAATCAGCCCCAACATTTT
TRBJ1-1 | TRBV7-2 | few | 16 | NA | CASSLSSGSYVTEAFF | TGTGCCAGCAGCTTATCGTCTGGGTCGTACGTCACTGAAGCTTTCTTT
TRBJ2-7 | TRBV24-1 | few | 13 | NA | CATSDRDSYEQYF | TGTGCCACCAGTGACCGTGACAGCTACGAGCAGTACTTC
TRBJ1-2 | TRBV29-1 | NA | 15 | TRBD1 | CSVEGEGGQPYGYTF | TGCAGCGTTGAAGGGGAGGGGGGACAGCCGTATGGCTACACCTTC
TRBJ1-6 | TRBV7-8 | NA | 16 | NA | CASSFLQSSYNSPLHF | TGTGCCAGCAGTTTCCTACAGTCCTCCTATAATTCACCCCTCCACTTT
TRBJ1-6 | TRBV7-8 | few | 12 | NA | CASNSGNSPLHF | TGTGCCAGCAACTCCGGTAATTCACCCCTCCACTTT
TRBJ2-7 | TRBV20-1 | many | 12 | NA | CSARNQNPEQYF | TGCAGTGCTAGGAACCAGAATCCCGAGCAGTACTTC
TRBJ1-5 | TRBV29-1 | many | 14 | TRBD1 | CSVADRGVGQPQHF | TGCAGCGTTGCAGACAGGGGGGTCGGTCAGCCCCAGCATTTT
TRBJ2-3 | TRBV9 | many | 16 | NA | CASSLQGGQRTDTQYF | TGTGCCAGCAGCTTGCAGGGGGGCCAGAGGACAGATACGCAGTATTTT
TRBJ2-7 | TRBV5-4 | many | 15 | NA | CASSLGVSGDYEQYF | TGTGCCAGCAGCTTGGGGGTCTCAGGGGACTACGAGCAGTACTTC
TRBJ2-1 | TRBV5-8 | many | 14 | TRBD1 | CASTKQGRYNEQFF | TGTGCCAGCACCAAACAGGGGCGGTACAATGAGCAGTTCTTC
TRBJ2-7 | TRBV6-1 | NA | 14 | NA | CASKFGQSSYEQYF | TGTGCCAGCAAGTTCGGGCAAAGCTCCTACGAGCAGTACTTC
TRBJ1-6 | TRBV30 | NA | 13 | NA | CAWMPGLLIPLHF | TGTGCCTGGATGCCGGGACTTTTAATACCCCTCCACTTT
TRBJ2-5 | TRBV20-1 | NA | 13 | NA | CSALGGWQETQYF | TGCAGCGCCTTAGGGGGGTGGCAAGAGACCCAGTACTTC
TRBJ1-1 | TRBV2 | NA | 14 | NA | CAHQGPPPSSEAFF | TGTGCCCACCAGGGGCCGCCTCCCTCCTCTGAAGCTTTCTTT
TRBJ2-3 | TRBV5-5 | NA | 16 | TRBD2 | CASSFGTSVGTDTQYF | TGTGCCAGCAGCTTCGGGACTAGCGTCGGCACAGATACGCAGTATTTT
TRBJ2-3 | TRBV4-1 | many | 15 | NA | CASSQSLVVADTQYF | TGCGCCAGCAGCCAAAGCTTGGTTGTCGCAGATACGCAGTATTTT
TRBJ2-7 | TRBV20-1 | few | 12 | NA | CSARGRDYEQYF | TGCAGTGCTAGAGGCAGGGACTACGAGCAGTACTTC
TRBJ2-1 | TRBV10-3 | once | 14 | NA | CAISEPQGENEQFF | TGTGCCATCAGTGAGCCACAGGGTGAGAATGAGCAGTTCTTC
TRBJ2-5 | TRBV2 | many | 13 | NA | CASRSGVAETQYF | TGTGCCAGCAGATCGGGGGTCGCGGAGACCCAGTACTTC
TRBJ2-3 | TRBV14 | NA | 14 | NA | CASSQDYYTDTQYF | TGTGCCAGCAGCCAAGATTATTACACAGATACGCAGTATTTT
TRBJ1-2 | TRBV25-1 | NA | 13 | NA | CASRSTGSYGYTF | TGTGCCAGCAGAAGTACAGGGTCCTATGGCTACACCTTC
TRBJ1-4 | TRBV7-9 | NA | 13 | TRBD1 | CASGQGANEKLFF | TGTGCCAGCGGACAGGGGGCTAATGAAAAACTGTTTTTT
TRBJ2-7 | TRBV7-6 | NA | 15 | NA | CASSLGQMVFYEQYF | TGTGCCAGCAGCTTAGGACAGATGGTTTTCTACGAGCAGTACTTC
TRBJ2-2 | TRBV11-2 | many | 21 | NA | CASSLDRPLAGQGANTGELFF | TGTGCCAGCAGCTTAGATCGTCCGCTAGCGGGACAGGGTGCGAACACCGGGGAGCTGTTTTTT
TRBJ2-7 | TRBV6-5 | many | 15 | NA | CASNGRGAGSYEQYF | TGTGCCAGCAATGGCCGGGGGGCCGGGTCCTACGAGCAGTACTTC
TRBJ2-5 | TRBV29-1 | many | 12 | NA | CSVGQGRETQYF | TGCAGCGTTGGCCAGGGGCGGGAGACCCAGTACTTC
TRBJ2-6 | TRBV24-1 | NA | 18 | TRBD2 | CATSATTSGYSGANVLTF | TGTGCCACCAGTGCCACGACTAGCGGGTACTCTGGGGCCAACGTCCTGACTTTC
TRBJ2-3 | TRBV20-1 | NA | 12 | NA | CSARGPADTQYF | TGCAGTGCTAGAGGACCAGCAGATACGCAGTATTTT
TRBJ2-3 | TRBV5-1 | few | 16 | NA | CASSLGRGLGTDTQYF | TGCGCCAGCAGCTTGGGCCGGGGACTGGGTACAGATACGCAGTATTTT
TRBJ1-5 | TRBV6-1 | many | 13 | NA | CASSEALGQPQHF | TGCGCCAGCAGTGAGGCCCTGGGTCAGCCCCAGCATTTT
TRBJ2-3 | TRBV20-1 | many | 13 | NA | CSAENRDTDTQYF | TGCAGTGCTGAAAACAGGGACACAGATACGCAGTATTTT
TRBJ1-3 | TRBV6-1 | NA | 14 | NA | CAICSASAGNTIYF | NA
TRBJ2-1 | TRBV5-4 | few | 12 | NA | CASSVFYNEQFF | TGTGCCAGCAGCGTATTTTACAATGAGCAGTTCTTC
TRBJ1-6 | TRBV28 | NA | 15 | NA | CASTGASSYNSPLHF | TGTGCCAGCACAGGTGCCAGCTCCTATAATTCACCCCTCCACTTT
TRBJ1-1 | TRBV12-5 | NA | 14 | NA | CASGLADMNTEAFF | TGTGCTAGTGGTTTGGCGGATATGAACACTGAAGCTTTCTTT
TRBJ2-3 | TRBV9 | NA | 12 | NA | CASSAPTDTQYF | TGTGCCAGCAGCGCCCCCACAGATACGCAGTATTTT
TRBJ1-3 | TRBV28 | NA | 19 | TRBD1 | CASSRGGQGTYASGNTIYF | TGTGCCAGCAGCCGGGGCGGACAGGGGACATACGCTTCTGGAAACACCATATATTTT
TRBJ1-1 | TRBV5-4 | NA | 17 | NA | CASSLRGQGITNTEAFF | TGTGCCAGCAGCTTGAGGGGTCAGGGGATTACGAACACTGAAGCTTTCTTT
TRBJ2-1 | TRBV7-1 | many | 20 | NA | CASSSLVVWDIPGSYNEQFF | TGTGCCAGCAGCTCCCTTGTGGTCTGGGATATTCCCGGCTCCTACAATGAGCAGTTCTTC
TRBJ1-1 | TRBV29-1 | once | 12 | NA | CSVVGLAAEAFF | TGCAGCGTTGTCGGTCTGGCGGCTGAAGCTTTCTTT
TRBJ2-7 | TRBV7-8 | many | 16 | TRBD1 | CASSLNGQGSSYEQYF | TGTGCCAGCAGCTTAAACGGACAGGGGTCGTCCTACGAGCAGTACTTC
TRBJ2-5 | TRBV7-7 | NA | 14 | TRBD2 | CASSLGGSLETQYF | TGTGCCAGCAGCTTGGGCGGGAGTCTAGAGACCCAGTACTTC